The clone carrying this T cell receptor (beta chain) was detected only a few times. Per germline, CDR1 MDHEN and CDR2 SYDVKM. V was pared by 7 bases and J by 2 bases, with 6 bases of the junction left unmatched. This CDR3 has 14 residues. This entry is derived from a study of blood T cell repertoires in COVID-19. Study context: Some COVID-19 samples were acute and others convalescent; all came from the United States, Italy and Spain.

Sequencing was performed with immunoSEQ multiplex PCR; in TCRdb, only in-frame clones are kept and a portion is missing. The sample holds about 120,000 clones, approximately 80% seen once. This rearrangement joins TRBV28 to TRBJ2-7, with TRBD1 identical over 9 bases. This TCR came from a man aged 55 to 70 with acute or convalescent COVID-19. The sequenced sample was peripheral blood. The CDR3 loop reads CASKGTGPTYEQYF. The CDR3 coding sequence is TGTGCCAGCAAGGGGACAGGGCCAACCTACGAGCAGTACTTC.